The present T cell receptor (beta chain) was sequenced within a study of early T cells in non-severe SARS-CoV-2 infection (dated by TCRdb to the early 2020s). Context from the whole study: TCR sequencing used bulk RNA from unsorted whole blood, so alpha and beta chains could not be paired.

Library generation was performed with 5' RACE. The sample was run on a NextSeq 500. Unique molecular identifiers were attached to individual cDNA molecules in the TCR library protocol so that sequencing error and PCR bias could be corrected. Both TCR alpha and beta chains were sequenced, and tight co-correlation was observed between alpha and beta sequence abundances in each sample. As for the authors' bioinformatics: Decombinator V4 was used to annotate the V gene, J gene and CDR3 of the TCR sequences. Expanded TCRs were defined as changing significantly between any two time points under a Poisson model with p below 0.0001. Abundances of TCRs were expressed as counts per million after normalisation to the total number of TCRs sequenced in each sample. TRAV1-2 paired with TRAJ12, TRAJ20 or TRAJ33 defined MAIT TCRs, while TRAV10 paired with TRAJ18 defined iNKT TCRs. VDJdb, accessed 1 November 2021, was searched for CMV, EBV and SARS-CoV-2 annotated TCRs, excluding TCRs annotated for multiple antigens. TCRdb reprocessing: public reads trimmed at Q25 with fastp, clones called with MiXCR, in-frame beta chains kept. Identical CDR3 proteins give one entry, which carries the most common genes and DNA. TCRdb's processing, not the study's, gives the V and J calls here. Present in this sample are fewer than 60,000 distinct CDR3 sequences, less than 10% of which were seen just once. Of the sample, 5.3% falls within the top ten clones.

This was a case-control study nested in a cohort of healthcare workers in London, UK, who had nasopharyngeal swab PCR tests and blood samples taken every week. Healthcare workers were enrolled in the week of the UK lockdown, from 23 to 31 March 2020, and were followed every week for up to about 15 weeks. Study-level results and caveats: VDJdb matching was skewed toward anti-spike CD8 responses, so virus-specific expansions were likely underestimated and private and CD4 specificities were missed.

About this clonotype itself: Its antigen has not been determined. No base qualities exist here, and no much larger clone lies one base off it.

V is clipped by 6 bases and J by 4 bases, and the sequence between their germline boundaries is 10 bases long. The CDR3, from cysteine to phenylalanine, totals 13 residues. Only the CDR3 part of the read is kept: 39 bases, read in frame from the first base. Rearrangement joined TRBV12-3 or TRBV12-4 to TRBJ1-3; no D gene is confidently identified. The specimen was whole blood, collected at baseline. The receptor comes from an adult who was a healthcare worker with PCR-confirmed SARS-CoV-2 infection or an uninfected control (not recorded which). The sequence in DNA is TGTGCCAGCAGGGCGATAAGGGGAAACACCATATATTTT. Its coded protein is CASRAIRGNTIYF.